What follows describes a single T cell receptor (beta chain). As yet, its antigen is unknown. This sample was included in a study of blood T cells in healthy people across ages. Study-level findings and limits: Naive T cell percentage by flow cytometry tracked strongly with beta diversity.

Each of the donors had roughly 9.1 milliliters of peripheral blood drawn into EDTA-treated Vacutainer tubes. A sample-barcoded 5' primer and a J-beta primer mix were used in a second PCR of roughly 6 to 11 cycles. Every cDNA molecule bore a tag from a template-switch adaptor containing 12 random nucleotides. Samples each returned at least 3 million CDR3-containing paired-end reads. Via MiXCR, TCRdb re-called the 5' RACE reads, giving one row per CDR3 protein. The table shows 1,800,000 or so distinct CDR3 sequences, with about two fifths occurring only once. CDR1 and CDR2 (germline): SGHVS, FNYEAQ. V was cut by 5 bases and J by 8 bases, with 19 bases left in between. This CDR3 spans 15 amino acids.

The sequenced sample consisted of blood. This TCR was sampled from a human donor in good health. The chain is built from TRBV7-6 and TRBJ2-1; TRBD2 is a possible D gene (6 bases). CDR3 bases: TGTGCCAGCAGCACCTGGACAAATCCGGGGGATGAGCAGTTCTTC. Translated: CASSTWTNPGDEQFF.